This T cell receptor beta chain was recorded in a study of graft-versus-host responses after intestinal transplantation. Study-level background: Recipients across the board were started on anti-thymocyte globulin induction, then kept on tacrolimus and steroids for roughly 3 years.

This CDR3 spans 15 amino acids. Trimming at V came to 2 bases and at J to 3 bases, leaving 4 bases not matched to a gene. Germline lookup yields CDR1 SGHTS and CDR2 YDEGEE. This clone was counted once. Its antigen is undetermined. Study-wide results and limits: Detected in recipient marrow were GvH clones, some of which were first observed in ileum or blood.

Profiling relied on immunoSEQ multiplex PCR, and the TCRdb table lists in-frame clones only, not all of them. Of some 41,000 clones in the sample, nearly 90% were seen once. The sequence came from a human patient who received an intestinal transplant, so some T cells may come from the graft donor. The material was PBMCs, obtained 260 to 280 days after transplant. The chain recombines TRBV5-8 with TRBJ2-5; 10 positions match TRBD1. The CDR3 sequence is CASSLTGTGEETQYF. The CDR3 nucleotides are TGTGCCAGCAGCTTAACCGGGACAGGGGAAGAGACCCAGTACTTC. The complete variable domain, with remaining parts taken from reference TRBV5-8 and TRBJ2-5, reads EAGVTQSPTHLIKTRGQQATLRCSPISGHTSVYWYQQALGLGLQFLLWYDEGEERNRGNFPPRFSGRQFPNYSSELNVNALELEDSALYLCASSLTGTGEETQYFGPGTRLLVL.